What follows are 31 T cell receptor beta chains derived from one specimen sequenced in a study of tumor and adjacent non-tumor tissue in lung cancer. A modified ARM-PCR protocol with three rounds of nested PCR amplified TCRbeta. TCRdb itself ran the multiplex PCR reads through MiXCR, one entry per CDR3 protein. The sample carries 200,000 to 250,000 distinct CDR3 sequences, less than 80% recorded once. This sample's RNA came from whole unsorted tissue. The material sequenced was lung tumor tissue. The source is a man aged 60 to 69 with non-small cell lung cancer.

As concerns this clonotype: One base away lies a much larger clone, so this may be a sequencing read error. The chain has TRBV5-6 and TRBJ1-1, with TRBD1 as a possible D gene (5 bases). Germline CDR1 and CDR2: SGHDT and YYEEEE. Trimming took 2 bases from V and 8 from J, leaving 10 bases between them. The CDR3 length is 12 residues. The CDR3 reads CASSLGVIEAFF. The DNA for the CDR3 is TGTGCCAGCAGCTTAGGGGTGATCGAAGCTTTCTTT.

A remark on this clonotype: A read error may produce the germline difference seen at one junction end. This chain uses TRBV11-2 with TRBJ2-6; D is unresolved. This CDR3 comprises 14 residues. Germline CDR1 SGHAT, CDR2 FQNNGV. This CDR3 is CARSPNTGANVLTF. CDR3 DNA: TGTGCCAGGAGTCCTAACACTGGTGCCAACGTCCTGACTTTC.

Points on this clonotype: At one boundary the junction diverges from the germline segment, which might be a read error. V gene TRBV20-1 combines with J gene TRBJ2-3, with 7 bases identical to TRBD2. The CDR3 runs to 11 residues. Per germline, CDR1 DFQATT and CDR2 SNEGSKA (reference sequence). CDR3 in amino acids: CSARRENTQFF. The DNA for the CDR3 is TGCAGTGCTCGGCGGGAGAATACGCAGTTTTTT.

This sequence joins TRBV13 and TRBJ1-4, with a weak D call TRBD1 (6 bases). The CDR3 totals 14 residues. Per the germline V gene, CDR1 is PRHDT and CDR2 is FYEKMQ (reference sequence). V lost 5 bases, J lost 6 bases, and 13 bases lay in between. The CDR3 protein is CASSPYEGDEKLFF. The CDR3, as DNA: TGTGCCAGCAGCCCCTATGAGGGGGATGAAAAACTGTTTTTT.

Notes on this clonotype: A read error may produce the germline difference seen at one junction end. The V and J genes are TRBV10-3 and TRBJ2-3, with D tentatively TRBD1 or TRBD2 (5 bases each). Germline-derived CDR1 and CDR2 are ENHRY and SYGVKD. The CDR3 covers 12 residues. CDR3 in amino acids: CAISRDADTQYF. The DNA of the CDR3 is TGTGCCATTTCAAGGGACGCGGATACGCAATATTTT.

Worth noting for this clonotype: The final CDR3 position lacks the conserved phenylalanine or tryptophan, pointing to a likely read error. This CDR3 is CASSYPRDGSYEQYS. The CDR3 bases are TGTGCCAGTAGCTATCCTCGGGACGGATCCTACGAGCAGTACTCC. V gene TRBV11-3 combines with J gene TRBJ2-7; possibly TRBD1 or TRBD2 for D (5 bases each). The germline gives CDR1 SGHNT, CDR2 YENEEA. The CDR3 totals 15 residues.

On this clonotype itself: This may be a read error, as it is one base from a much larger clone. This chain uses TRBV20-1 with TRBJ2-7, with unresolved D. Germline assignment: CDR1 DFQATT and CDR2 SNEGSKA (reference sequence). This CDR3 has 14 residues. The CDR3 nucleotides are TGCAATGCTACGGTCACCCGCAGCTCCTACGAGCAGTACTTC. Protein product: CNATVTRSSYEQYF.

This clonotype was counted only a few times. The V and J genes are TRBV6-2 or TRBV6-3 and TRBJ2-7, with TRBD2 matching 10 bases. Germline assignment: CDR1 MNHEY and CDR2 SVGEGT. V dropped 6 bases and J dropped 0; count of bases not matched to a gene: 14. The CDR3 is 18 residues long. This CDR3 reads CASRSSGTSASYSYEQYF. As DNA, the CDR3 is TGTGCCAGCAGATCGTCCGGGACTAGCGCCTCCTACTCCTACGAGCAGTACTTC.

The V call is TRBV2, the J call TRBJ1-6, with a weak D call TRBD1 (6 bases). In germline, CDR1 is SNHLY, CDR2 FYNNEI. The ends were cut back, 2 bases at V and 7 bases at J, with 12 bases in the middle. This CDR3 contains 15 residues. The DNA of the CDR3 is TGTGCCAGCAGTGAACGTCCAGGGGCAAATTCACCCCTCCACTTT. Translation gives CASSERPGANSPLHF. Drawing the rest from reference TRBV2 and TRBJ1-6, the complete variable domain is EPEVTQTPSHQVTQMGQEVILRCVPISNHLYFYWYRQILGQKVEFLVSFYNNEISEKSEIFDDQFSVERPDGSNFTLKIRSTKLEDSAMYFCASSERPGANSPLHFGNGTRLTVT.

The chain employs TRBV11-2 and TRBJ1-6, with 8 bases lining up with TRBD1. CDR3 length: 14 amino acids. Per germline, CDR1 SGHAT and CDR2 FQNNGV. CDR3 sequence: CISSFDRGGSPLHF. The CDR3 nucleotides are TGTATCAGCAGCTTCGACAGGGGAGGTTCACCCCTCCACTTT.

The rearrangement uses TRBV29-1 and TRBJ1-1; D is unclear. Germline V gives CDR1 SQVTM, CDR2 ANQGSEA. The CDR3 has 11 amino acids. CDR3: CRVAWGAEAFF. CDR3 in DNA: TGCAGAGTCGCATGGGGAGCTGAAGCTTTCTTT.

With respect to this clonotype: Sequence at one end of the junction differs from germline and may be a read error. The rearrangement joins TRBV20-1 to TRBJ2-5, with D possibly being TRBD1 (6 bases). The CDR3 extends over 13 amino acids. Germline V lookup: CDR1 DFQATT, CDR2 SNEGSKA (reference sequence). CDR3 protein: CGASRTGQETQYF. The CDR3 DNA follows: TGCGGTGCTAGTCGTACAGGGCAAGAGACCCAGTACTTC.

Points on this clonotype: Possible read error: a much larger clone is one base away. V gene TRBV20-1 combines with J gene TRBJ2-1; a possible D gene is TRBD1 (7 bases). CDR1 and CDR2 from the germline V gene are DFQATT and SNEGSKA (reference sequence). The CDR3 contains 17 residues. CDR3 region: CCARGPAGQFSYNEQFF. The CDR3 nucleotides read TGCTGTGCTAGAGGGCCTGCGGGACAGTTCTCCTACAATGAGCAGTTCTTC.

As for this clonotype: A junction boundary mismatches the germline segment, possibly from a read error. The chain carries TRBV4-1 and TRBJ1-6; 8 bases are a match to TRBD1. The V gene's germline CDR1 is MGHRA and CDR2 YSYEKL. CDR3 length: 16 residues. The CDR3 coding sequence is TGCGCCAGCAGGAGGGCGACGGACAGGGAAAATTCACCCTTCCACTTT. Protein sequence: CASRRATDRENSPFHF.

CDR3 in amino acids: CASRLSELRGTDTQYF. CDR3 coding DNA: TGTGCCAGCAGATTGAGTGAGTTGAGGGGCACAGATACGCAGTATTTT. This rearrangement joins TRBV12-3 or TRBV12-4 to TRBJ2-3, with TRBD2 as a possible D gene (5 bases). The CDR3 extends over 16 amino acids. The V and J ends lost 6 bases and 1 base respectively, with 17 bases between them.

This chain connects TRBV20-1 to TRBJ2-5; 11 bases are a match to TRBD2. Germline CDR1 reads DFQATT; CDR2 reads SNEGSKA (reference sequence). Unmatched junction bases numbered 6, after V lost 4 bases and J lost 5 bases. The CDR3 sequence is 14 residues long. The CDR3 loop reads CSATGLAARETQYF. As DNA, the CDR3 is TGCAGTGCTACGGGACTAGCGGCCCGGGAGACCCAGTACTTC.

A remark on this clonotype: The CDR3 does not end in the conserved phenylalanine or tryptophan, so this is likely a read error. The chain recombines TRBV6-6 with TRBJ2-7; D is possibly TRBD2 (6 bases). The CDR3 has 13 residues. CDR1 and CDR2 from the germline V gene are MNHNY and SVGAGI (reference sequence). Here the CDR3 reads CVSGAGGPDEQYL. CDR3 in DNA: TGTGTCTCCGGAGCTGGAGGGCCGGACGAGCAGTACTTA.

As for this clonotype: A much larger clonotype is one base distant, so this may be a read error. The chain links TRBV5-1 to TRBJ1-2, with 12 bases aligning to TRBD1. V trimming: 4 bases; J trimming: 7 bases; junction bases outside the gene matches: 8. The CDR3 has 15 amino acids. From germline, CDR1 is SGHRS and CDR2 YFSETQ. CDR3 amino acids: CASSGGTGGLSGYTF. CDR3 sequence (DNA): TGCGCCAGCAGCGGAGGGACAGGGGGCCTAAGTGGCTACACCTTC.

This clonotype was counted ten times or more. The chain combines TRBV20-1 with TRBJ1-1; D gene uncertain. This CDR3 region has 13 residues. Trimming took 7 bases from V and 1 from J, leaving 13 bases between them. Germline values: CDR1 DFQATT, CDR2 SNEGSKA (reference sequence). CDR3 protein: CSVAPDWNTEAFF. CDR3 in DNA: TGCAGTGTCGCACCGGATTGGAACACTGAAGCTTTCTTT.

This clonotype was counted only a few times. A much larger clone lies one base from this, so it may be a read error. This chain links TRBV6-1 with TRBJ1-6; TRBD1 might be the D (6 bases). The CDR3 extends over 14 amino acids. Germline CDR1 MNHNS, CDR2 SASEGT. Written as DNA, the CDR3 is TGTGCCAGCAGCCGGACAGCCTATAATTCACCCTTCCACTTT. Protein: CASSRTAYNSPFHF.

In the case of this clonotype: A much larger clonotype is one base distant, so this may be a read error. V gene TRBV4-3 combines with J gene TRBJ2-5; possibly TRBD1 or TRBD2 for D (5 bases each). Per germline, CDR1 LGHNA and CDR2 YSLEER. The CDR3 runs to 13 residues. CDR3 coding DNA: TGCGCCAGCAGCCAAGATGGGGGAGAGACCCAGAACTTC. It is translated as CASSQDGGETQNF.

For this clonotype: One end of the junction is discordant with germline, which a read error may explain. Here the CDR3 reads CASGNGEATRYEQYF. CDR3 DNA sequence: TGTGCCAGCGGCAATGGGGAAGCCACTCGCTACGAACAGTACTTC. The chain joins TRBV6-5 to TRBJ2-7; D gene unclear. Germline lookup yields CDR1 MNHEY and CDR2 SVGAGI. This CDR3 region has 15 residues.

Concerning this clonotype itself: The missing conserved phenylalanine or tryptophan at the end of this CDR3 makes a read error likely. V and J are TRBV4-3 and TRBJ2-2; D not certain. The germline V gene has CDR1 LGHNA and CDR2 YSLEER. V gave up 0 bases and J gave up 1 base, with 21 bases separating them. The CDR3 has 20 residues. CDR3 region: CASSQEIWPGNVGNTGELFS. DNA of the CDR3: TGCGCCAGCAGCCAAGAAATCTGGCCTGGGAATGTGGGGAACACCGGGGAGCTGTTTTCT.

This clonotype was recorded at least ten times. V is TRBV20-1 and J is TRBJ1-4; tentatively, D is TRBD1 (6 bases). The CDR3 extends over 15 amino acids. Germline CDR1 is DFQATT and CDR2 is SNEGSKA (reference sequence). With 4 bases removed from V and 3 bases from J, the gap between germline ends came to 15 bases. The CDR3 here is CSANTRGAANEKLFF. CDR3 DNA: TGCAGTGCTAACACTCGGGGGGCGGCTAATGAAAAACTGTTTTTT.

About this clonotype: One end of the junction is discordant with germline, which a read error may explain. This chain joins TRBV20-1 and TRBJ2-1; 8 bases are shared with TRBD2. CDR1 and CDR2 (germline): DFQATT, SNEGSKA (reference sequence). CDR3 length: 15 residues. The CDR3 protein is CSARVAAGGRNEQLF. The CDR3 bases are TGCAGTGCTAGAGTAGCGGCTGGCGGGAGGAATGAGCAGCTCTTC.

Concerning this clonotype: One end of the junction is discordant with germline, which a read error may explain. This chain links TRBV11-3 with TRBJ1-2; the D is unclear. The CDR3 loop spans 13 amino acids. CDR1 is SGHNT, CDR2 YENEEA, per germline. CDR3 amino acids: CASSLRGYCGYTF. In DNA, the CDR3 is TGTGCCAGCAGCTTAAGAGGGTACTGTGGCTACACTTTC.

The chain has TRBV6-6 and TRBJ2-7; no definite D call. This CDR3 contains 15 residues. Trimming stripped 2 bases from V and 1 base from J, with 12 bases between. Looked up from germline, CDR1 is MNHNY and CDR2 is SVGAGI (reference sequence). In nucleotides, the CDR3 is TGTGCCAGCAGTTACAACCGACCGGAATCCTACGAGCAGTACTTC. Amino acids: CASSYNRPESYEQYF.

The chain joins TRBV12-3 or TRBV12-4 to TRBJ2-7, with D possibly being TRBD1 or TRBD2 (6 bases each). The CDR3 contains 15 residues. V was cut by 5 bases and J by 2 bases, with 16 bases left in between. Here the CDR3 reads CASSPGGTLTYEQYF. The CDR3 DNA is TGTGCCAGCAGTCCCGGCGGGACACTCACCTACGAGCAGTACTTC.

This clonotype was seen just once. Being one base from a much bigger clone, this may be a read error. V gene TRBV6-2 or TRBV6-3 combines with J gene TRBJ1-2; D unresolved. The length of the CDR3 is 13 residues. In germline, CDR1 is MNHEY, CDR2 SVGEGT. Here the CDR3 DNA reads TGCACCAGCAGTTACTCTGCCAGCCTCGGCTACACCTTC. Translated: CTSSYSASLGYTF.

This chain connects TRBV20-1 to TRBJ2-3; 9 bases match TRBD2. Per the germline V gene, CDR1 is DFQATT and CDR2 is SNEGSKA (reference sequence). The ends lost 1 base at V and 0 bases at J; junction bases unmatched: 5. The length of the CDR3 is 16 residues. CDR3 nucleotide sequence: TGCAGTGCTAGAGTAGTTAGCGGGAGTAGCACAGATACGCAGTATTTT. Amino acids: CSARVVSGSSTDTQYF.

This clonotype occurred a few times. This rearrangement joins TRBV4-2 to TRBJ1-1, with D perhaps TRBD1 (5 bases). This CDR3 has 13 amino acids. Germline-derived CDR1 and CDR2 are LGHNA and YNFKEQ. V was clipped by 4 bases and J by 3 bases, with 9 bases between them. The CDR3 spells CASSRTGDTEAFF. Written as DNA, the CDR3 is TGTGCCAGCAGCCGCACAGGCGACACTGAAGCTTTCTTT.